Listed here are 15 T cell receptor beta chains from one sample, sequenced in a study of T cells after yellow fever vaccination. TCRdb called the 5' RACE reads again in MiXCR, with one record for every CDR3 protein. The sample includes about 340,000 distinct CDR3 sequences, approximately 12% of them seen just once. This specimen was CD4+ T cells sorted from PBMCs, taken 15 days after the yellow fever booster vaccination. The receptors stem from a man aged 18-30 years who received the YFV17D yellow fever vaccine.

This clonotype was seen ten or more times. The chain joins TRBV5-1 to TRBJ2-1; no clear D gene. Between the trimmed V and J ends, which lost 4 bases and 12 bases, there was a span of 17 bases. CDR3 size: 13 residues. CDR1 is SGHRS and CDR2 is YFSETQ in the germline V gene. The CDR3: CASSTPPFERQFF. CDR3 DNA sequence: TGCGCCAGCAGCACTCCACCATTTGAGAGGCAGTTCTTC. The whole variable domain, remainder taken from reference TRBV5-1 and TRBJ2-1, is KAGVTQTPRYLIKTRGQQVTLSCSPISGHRSVSWYQQTPGQGLQFLFEYFSETQRNKGNFPGRFSGRQFSNSRSEMNVSTLELGDSALYLCASSTPPFERQFFGPGTRLTVL.

The V call is TRBV2, the J call TRBJ1-5; D is perhaps TRBD1 (5 bases). This CDR3 is 13 amino acids long. V was shortened by 8 bases and J by 2 bases, with 10 bases between the two germline ends. Germline-derived CDR1 and CDR2 are SNHLY and FYNNEI. CDR3 sequence reads: CASSGGRNQPQHF. In DNA form, the CDR3 reads TGTGCCAGCTCGGGGGGACGCAATCAGCCCCAGCATTTT.

This clonotype was recorded a few times. The chain couples TRBV11-2 to TRBJ2-4, with D perhaps TRBD1 (5 bases). V gave up 5 bases and J gave up 2 bases, with 16 bases separating them. The CDR3 runs 16 residues. In germline, CDR1 is SGHAT, CDR2 FQNNGV. The CDR3 spells CASSLTQGLPKNIQYF. The CDR3 region has the DNA TGTGCCAGCAGCCTAACCCAGGGTTTGCCCAAAAACATTCAGTACTTC.

This clonotype has a count of ten or more. V usage is TRBV7-2 and J usage is TRBJ2-3; D is undetermined. Trimming took off 2 bases at V and 0 bases at J, with 6 bases between the two ends. The CDR3 has 14 amino acids. The V gene's germline CDR1 is SGHTA and CDR2 FQGNSA. The CDR3 is CASSLQASTDTQYF. DNA of the CDR3: TGTGCCAGCAGCTTACAGGCTAGCACAGATACGCAGTATTTT. Full variable domain (missing parts from reference TRBV7-2 and TRBJ2-3): GAGVSQSPSNKVTEKGKDVELRCDPISGHTALYWYRQSLGQGLEFLIYFQGNSAPDKSGLPSDRFSAERTGGSVSTLTIQRTQQEDSAVYLCASSLQASTDTQYFGPGTRLTVL.

This clonotype has just a few counts. J is TRBJ2-7 and V is TRBV7-2; 10 bases align to TRBD1. The CDR3 runs to 15 residues. The junction had 6 bases not matched to a gene; V was cut back by 4 bases and J by 3 bases. Germline CDR1 is SGHTA and CDR2 is FQGNSA. DNA for the CDR3: TGTGCCAGCAGCTCCGGGACAGGGGCCTTCTACGAGCAGTACGTC. This gives the protein CASSSGTGAFYEQYV.

This chain uses TRBV27 with TRBJ2-5; perhaps TRBD1 as D (5 bases). Germline V gene sequence: CDR1 MNHEY, CDR2 SMNVEV (reference sequence). V dropped 5 bases and J dropped 5 bases, with 12 bases sitting between them. The CDR3 sequence is 13 residues long. The CDR3 protein is CASSARVRETQYF. As DNA, the CDR3 is TGTGCCAGCAGTGCCAGGGTTAGGGAGACCCAGTACTTC.

The rearrangement joins TRBV4-1 to TRBJ1-1; 9 positions match TRBD1. Germline V gene data show CDR1 as MGHRA and CDR2 as YSYEKL. V lost 0 bases to trimming and J lost 6 bases; unmatched junction nucleotides: 11. The CDR3 consists of 17 residues. The CDR3 DNA reads TGCGCCAGCAGCCAAGACCCAACCGGGACAGGGTTATCTGAAGCTTTCTTT. Its translation: CASSQDPTGTGLSEAFF.

The chain recombines TRBV27 with TRBJ1-5; 7 nucleotides match TRBD1. Germline-derived CDR1 and CDR2 are MNHEY and SMNVEV (reference sequence). This CDR3 has 13 residues. V lost 8 bases and J lost 9; bases outside the gene matches: 10. The CDR3 DNA reads TGTGCCAGCGCACAGGGGTACCCCAGGCCCCAGCATTTT. This translates into CASAQGYPRPQHF.

The V gene is TRBV9, the J gene TRBJ2-1; D is uncertain. Trimming took 2 bases from V and 9 from J, leaving 9 bases between them. The CDR3 length is 12 residues. Germline V gene data show CDR1 as SGDLS and CDR2 as YYNGEE. The CDR3 DNA sequence: TGTGCCAGCAGCGTGTCTATGTCTGAGCAGTTCTTC. Protein: CASSVSMSEQFF.

This chain uses TRBV7-2 with TRBJ2-2, with 8 bases that match TRBD2. The ends lost 1 base at V and 4 bases at J; junction bases unmatched: 5. From germline, CDR1 is SGHTA and CDR2 FQGNSA. This CDR3 spans 16 amino acids. This CDR3 is CASSLGSGGRTGELFF. In nucleotides, the CDR3 is TGTGCCAGCAGCTTAGGGTCGGGGGGGCGCACCGGGGAGCTGTTTTTT.

This chain uses TRBV7-2 with TRBJ2-3; no definite D call. Germline CDR1 is SGHTA and CDR2 is FQGNSA. The CDR3 has 14 amino acids. V lost 1 base and J 3 bases, leaving 8 bases between the germline ends. The CDR3 DNA is TGTGCCAGCAGCTTAGAGTCCAGGACAGATACGCAGTATTTT. It yields the protein CASSLESRTDTQYF.

This clonotype came up a few times. The chain recombines TRBV9 with TRBJ1-6, with TRBD1 as a possible D gene (6 bases). CDR1 and CDR2 (germline): SGDLS, YYNGEE. The CDR3 is 14 amino acids. V was trimmed by 10 bases and J by 7 bases, leaving 18 bases between them. CDR3 sequence (DNA): TGTGCCTCCCGCCGGGACATCGGCAATTCACCCCTCCACTTT. Translation gives CASRRDIGNSPLHF.

This clonotype appeared a few times. The J gene is TRBJ2-2, the V gene TRBV12-3 or TRBV12-4; possible D gene TRBD1, 8 bases. V was trimmed by 5 bases and J by 4 bases, leaving 17 bases between them. The CDR3 contains 16 residues. The CDR3 loop reads CASSLRTGRVTGELFF. DNA for the CDR3: TGTGCCAGCAGTCTGCGGACAGGGAGGGTCACCGGGGAGCTGTTTTTT.

This clonotype was found a few times. The chain links TRBV7-2 to TRBJ2-7; 8 nucleotides line up with TRBD2. V lost 3 bases to trimming and J lost 1 base; unmatched junction nucleotides: 5. Looked up from germline, CDR1 is SGHTA and CDR2 is FQGNSA. The length of the CDR3 is 15 residues. The CDR3: CASSFGGGRSYEQYF. The CDR3 DNA sequence: TGTGCCAGCAGCTTTGGCGGGGGGCGTTCCTACGAGCAGTACTTC.

This clonotype was counted at least ten times. CDR3 bases: TGCGCCAGCAGCTTGGGGCAGGTATCCGGAAACACCATATATTTT. Translation: CASSLGQVSGNTIYF. The chain joins TRBV5-1 to TRBJ1-3, with D unclear. V dropped 0 bases and J dropped 4 bases, with 11 bases sitting between them. The CDR3 covers 15 residues. Per germline, CDR1 SGHRS and CDR2 YFSETQ.